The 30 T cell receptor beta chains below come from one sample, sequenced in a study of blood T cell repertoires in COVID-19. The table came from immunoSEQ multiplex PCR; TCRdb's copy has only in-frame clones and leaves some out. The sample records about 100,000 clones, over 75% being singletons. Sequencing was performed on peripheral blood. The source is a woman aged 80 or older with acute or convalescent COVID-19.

CDR3 sequence reads: CASSATGTSFREQFF. CDR3 bases: TGTGCCAGCAGCGCGACCGGGACTAGTTTCCGGGAGCAGTTCTTC. The rearrangement links TRBV9 to TRBJ2-1, with 8 positions matching TRBD2. Germline CDR1 and CDR2: SGDLS and YYNGEE. V shed 3 bases, J shed 10 bases, and the junction held 12 bases outside the gene matches. This CDR3 contains 15 residues.

CDR3: CASSYTGNTEAFF. The CDR3 bases are TGCGCCAGCAGTTATACAGGGAACACTGAAGCTTTCTTT. The chain joins TRBV5-1 to TRBJ1-1, with D perhaps TRBD1 (5 bases). V dropped 5 bases and J dropped 1 base, with 9 bases sitting between them. The CDR3 has 13 residues. Germline CDR1 SGHRS, CDR2 YFSETQ.

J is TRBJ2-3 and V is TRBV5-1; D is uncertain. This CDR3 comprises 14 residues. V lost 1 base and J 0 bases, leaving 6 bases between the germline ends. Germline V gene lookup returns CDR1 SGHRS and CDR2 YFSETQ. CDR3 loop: CASSLMLSTDTQYF. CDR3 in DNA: TGCGCCAGCAGCTTGATGCTAAGCACAGATACGCAGTATTTT.

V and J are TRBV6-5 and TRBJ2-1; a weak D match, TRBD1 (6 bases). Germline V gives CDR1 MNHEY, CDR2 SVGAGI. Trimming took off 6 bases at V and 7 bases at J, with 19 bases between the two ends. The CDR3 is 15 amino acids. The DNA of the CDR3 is TGTGCCAGCAGCCCCCTGACAGGTAACCCAAATGAGCAGTTCTTC. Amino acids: CASSPLTGNPNEQFF.

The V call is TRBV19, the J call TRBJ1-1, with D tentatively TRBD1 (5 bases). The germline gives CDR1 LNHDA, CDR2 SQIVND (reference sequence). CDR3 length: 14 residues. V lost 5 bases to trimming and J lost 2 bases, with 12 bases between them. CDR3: CASSRLTANTEAFF. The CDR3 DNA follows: TGTGCCAGTAGTCGTCTGACAGCTAACACTGAAGCTTTCTTT.

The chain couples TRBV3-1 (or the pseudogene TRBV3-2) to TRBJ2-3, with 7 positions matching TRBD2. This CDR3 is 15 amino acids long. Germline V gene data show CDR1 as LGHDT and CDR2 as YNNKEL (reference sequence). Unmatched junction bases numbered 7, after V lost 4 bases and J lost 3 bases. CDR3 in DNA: TGTGCCAGCAGCCCTATAGTCGGGGGGACAGATACGCAGTATTTT. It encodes CASSPIVGGTDTQYF.

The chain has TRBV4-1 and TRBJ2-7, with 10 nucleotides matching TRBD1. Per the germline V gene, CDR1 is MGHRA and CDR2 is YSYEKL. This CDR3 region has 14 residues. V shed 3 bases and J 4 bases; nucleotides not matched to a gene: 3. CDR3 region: CASSHRDRGYEQYF. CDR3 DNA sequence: TGCGCCAGCAGCCACCGGGACAGGGGTTACGAGCAGTACTTC.

This CDR3 reads CASSFQGPGELFF. The CDR3 DNA follows: TGTGCCAGCAGTTTTCAGGGCCCCGGGGAGCTGTTTTTT. V is TRBV12-3 or TRBV12-4 and J is TRBJ2-2; D perhaps matches TRBD1 (5 bases). CDR3 length equals 13 residues. Trimming removed 3 bases from V and 6 bases from J, with 8 bases in between.

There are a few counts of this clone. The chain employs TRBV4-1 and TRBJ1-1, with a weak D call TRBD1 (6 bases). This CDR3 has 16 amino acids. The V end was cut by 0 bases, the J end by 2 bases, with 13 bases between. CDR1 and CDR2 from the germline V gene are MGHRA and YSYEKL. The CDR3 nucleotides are TGCGCCAGCAGCCAAGATCATGGGACACTTAACACTGAAGCTTTCTTT. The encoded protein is CASSQDHGTLNTEAFF.

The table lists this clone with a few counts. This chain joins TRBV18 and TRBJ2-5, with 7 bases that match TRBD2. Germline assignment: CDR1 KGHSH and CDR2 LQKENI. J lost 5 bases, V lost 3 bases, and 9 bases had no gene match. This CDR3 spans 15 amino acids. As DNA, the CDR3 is TGTGCCAGCTCACCCATAGCGGGTACGGGGGAGACCCAGTACTTC. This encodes CASSPIAGTGETQYF.

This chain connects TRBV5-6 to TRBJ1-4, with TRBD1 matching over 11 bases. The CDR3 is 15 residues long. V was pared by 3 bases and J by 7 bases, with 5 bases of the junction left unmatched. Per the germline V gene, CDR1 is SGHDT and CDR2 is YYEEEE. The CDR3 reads CASSWTGGGGEKLFF. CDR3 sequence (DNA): TGTGCCAGCAGCTGGACAGGGGGCGGTGGTGAAAAACTGTTTTTT.

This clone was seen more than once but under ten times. CDR3 nucleotides: TGTGCCAGCAGCCAAGAAGAGGGGGTCTACACCTTC. This encodes CASSQEEGVYTF. V is TRBV3-1 (or the pseudogene TRBV3-2) and J is TRBJ1-2, with D perhaps TRBD1 (6 bases). The CDR3 runs 12 residues. The germline V gene has CDR1 LGHDT and CDR2 YNNKEL (reference sequence). V was clipped by 0 bases and J by 10 bases, with 9 bases between them.

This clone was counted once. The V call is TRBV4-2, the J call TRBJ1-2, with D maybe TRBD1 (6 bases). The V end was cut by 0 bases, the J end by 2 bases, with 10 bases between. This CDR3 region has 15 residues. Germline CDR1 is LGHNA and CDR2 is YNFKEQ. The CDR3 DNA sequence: TGTGCCAGCAGCCAAGAAGGTACAGGGAACTATGGCTACACCTTC. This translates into CASSQEGTGNYGYTF.

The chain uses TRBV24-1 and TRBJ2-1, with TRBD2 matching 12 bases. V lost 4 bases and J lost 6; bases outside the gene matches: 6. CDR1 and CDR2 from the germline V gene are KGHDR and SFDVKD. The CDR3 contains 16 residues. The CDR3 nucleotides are TGTGCCACCAGTGAACGGACTAGCGGGATCCGCAATGAGCAGTTCTTC. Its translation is CATSERTSGIRNEQFF.

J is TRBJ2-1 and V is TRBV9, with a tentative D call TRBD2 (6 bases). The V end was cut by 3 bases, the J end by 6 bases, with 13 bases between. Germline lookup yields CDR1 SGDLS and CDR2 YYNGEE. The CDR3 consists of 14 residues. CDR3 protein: CASSARDSGNEQFF. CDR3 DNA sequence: TGTGCCAGCAGCGCGCGGGACTCCGGCAATGAGCAGTTCTTC.

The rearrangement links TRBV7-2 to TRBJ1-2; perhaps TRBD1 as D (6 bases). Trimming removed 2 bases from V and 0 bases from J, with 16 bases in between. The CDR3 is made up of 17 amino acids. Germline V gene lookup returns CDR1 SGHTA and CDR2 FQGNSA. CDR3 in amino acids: CASSLMGGRIANYGYTF. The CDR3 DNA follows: TGTGCCAGCAGCTTAATGGGGGGGCGGATAGCTAACTATGGCTACACCTTC.

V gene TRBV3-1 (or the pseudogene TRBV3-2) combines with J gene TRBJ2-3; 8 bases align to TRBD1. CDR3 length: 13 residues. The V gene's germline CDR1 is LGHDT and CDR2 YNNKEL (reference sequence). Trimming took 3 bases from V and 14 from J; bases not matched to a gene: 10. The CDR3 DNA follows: TGTGCCAGCAGCCATGGGACAGGTGGGCGAGGGTATTTT. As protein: CASSHGTGGRGYF.

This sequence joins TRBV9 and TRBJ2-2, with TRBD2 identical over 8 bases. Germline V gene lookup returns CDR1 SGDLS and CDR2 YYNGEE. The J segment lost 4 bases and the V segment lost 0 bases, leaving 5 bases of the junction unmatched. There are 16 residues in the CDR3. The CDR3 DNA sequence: TGTGCCAGCAGCGTAGGCGGGGGGTCGGGCACCGGGGAGCTGTTTTTT. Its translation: CASSVGGGSGTGELFF. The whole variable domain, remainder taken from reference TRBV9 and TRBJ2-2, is DSGVTQTPKHLITATGQRVTLRCSPRSGDLSVYWYQQSLDQGLQFLIQYYNGEERAKGNILERFSAQQFPDLHSELNLSSLELGDSALYFCASSVGGGSGTGELFFGEGSRLTVL.

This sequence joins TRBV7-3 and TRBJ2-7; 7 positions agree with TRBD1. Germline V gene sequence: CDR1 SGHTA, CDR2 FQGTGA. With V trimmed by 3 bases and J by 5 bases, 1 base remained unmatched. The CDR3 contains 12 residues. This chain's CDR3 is CASSLTGHEQYF. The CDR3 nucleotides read TGTGCCAGCAGCTTGACAGGGCACGAGCAGTACTTC.

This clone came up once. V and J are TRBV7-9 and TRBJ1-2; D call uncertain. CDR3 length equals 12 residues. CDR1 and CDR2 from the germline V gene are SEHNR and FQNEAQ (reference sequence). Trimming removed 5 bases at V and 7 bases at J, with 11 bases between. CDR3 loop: CASSPNAAGYTF. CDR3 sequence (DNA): TGTGCCAGCAGCCCTAATGCTGCTGGCTACACCTTC.

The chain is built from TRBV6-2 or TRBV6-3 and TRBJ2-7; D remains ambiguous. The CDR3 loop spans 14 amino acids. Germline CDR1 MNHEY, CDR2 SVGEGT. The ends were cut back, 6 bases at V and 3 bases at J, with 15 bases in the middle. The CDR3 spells CASSFLGSNYEQYF. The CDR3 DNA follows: TGTGCCAGCAGCTTCCTTGGCTCGAACTACGAGCAGTACTTC.

For the CDR3, the DNA is TGCGCCAGCAGCGTTCAGGGTATCGGAGAGACCCAGTACTTC. Protein product: CASSVQGIGETQYF. This chain joins TRBV5-1 and TRBJ2-5; TRBD1 is a possible D gene (5 bases). Looked up from germline, CDR1 is SGHRS and CDR2 is YFSETQ. This CDR3 has 14 residues. V lost 4 bases and J 4 bases, leaving 14 bases between the germline ends.

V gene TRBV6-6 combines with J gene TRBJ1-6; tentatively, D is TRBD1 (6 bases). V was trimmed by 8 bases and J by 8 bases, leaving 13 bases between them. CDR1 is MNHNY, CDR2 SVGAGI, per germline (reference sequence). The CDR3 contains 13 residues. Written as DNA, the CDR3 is TGTGCCAGCCGCTTCCCAGGGGATTCACCCCTCCACTTT. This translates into CASRFPGDSPLHF.

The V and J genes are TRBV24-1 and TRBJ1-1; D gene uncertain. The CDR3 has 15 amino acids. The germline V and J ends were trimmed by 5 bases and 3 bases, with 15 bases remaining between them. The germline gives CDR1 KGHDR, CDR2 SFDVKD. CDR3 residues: CATSGQTPGDTEAFF. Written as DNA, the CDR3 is TGTGCCACCAGTGGACAAACCCCTGGTGACACTGAAGCTTTCTTT.

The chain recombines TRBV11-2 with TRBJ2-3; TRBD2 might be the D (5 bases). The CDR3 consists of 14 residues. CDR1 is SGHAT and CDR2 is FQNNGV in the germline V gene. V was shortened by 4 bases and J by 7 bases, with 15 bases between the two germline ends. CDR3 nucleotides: TGTGCCAGCAGCTACGGAGGCACTCAGAATACGCAGTATTTT. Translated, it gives CASSYGGTQNTQYF.

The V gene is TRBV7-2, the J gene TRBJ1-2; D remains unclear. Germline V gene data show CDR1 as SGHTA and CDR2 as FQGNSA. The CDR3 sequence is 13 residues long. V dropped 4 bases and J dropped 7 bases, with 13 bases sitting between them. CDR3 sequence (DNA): TGTGCCAGCAGCTATTTATCCGAGAGTGGCTACACCTTC. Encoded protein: CASSYLSESGYTF.

The CDR3, as DNA: TGTGCCAGCAGTTACTCAGGGAGGGGGACTGAAGCTTTCTTT. This codes for CASSYSGRGTEAFF. V is TRBV6-2 or TRBV6-3 and J is TRBJ1-1; D perhaps matches TRBD1 (6 bases). Germline assignment: CDR1 MNHEY and CDR2 SVGEGT. V dropped 0 bases and J dropped 5 bases, with 10 bases sitting between them. This CDR3 is built from 14 residues.

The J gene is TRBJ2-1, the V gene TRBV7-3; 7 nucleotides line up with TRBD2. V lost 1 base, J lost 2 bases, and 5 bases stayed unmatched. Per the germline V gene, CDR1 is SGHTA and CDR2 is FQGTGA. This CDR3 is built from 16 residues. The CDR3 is CASSLIREGPYNEQFF. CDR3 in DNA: TGTGCCAGCAGCTTAATAAGGGAGGGACCCTACAATGAGCAGTTCTTC. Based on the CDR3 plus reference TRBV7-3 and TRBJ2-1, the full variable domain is GAGVSQTPSNKVTEKGKYVELRCDPISGHTALYWYRQSLGQGPEFLIYFQGTGAADDSGLPNDRFFAVRPEGSVSTLKIQRTERGDSAVYLCASSLIREGPYNEQFFGPGTRLTVL.

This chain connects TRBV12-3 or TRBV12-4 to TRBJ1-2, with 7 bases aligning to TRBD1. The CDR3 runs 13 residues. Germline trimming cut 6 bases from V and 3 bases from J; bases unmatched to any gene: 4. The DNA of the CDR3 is TGTGCCAGCAGCCTAGACAGGGACTATGGCTACACCTTC. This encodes CASSLDRDYGYTF.

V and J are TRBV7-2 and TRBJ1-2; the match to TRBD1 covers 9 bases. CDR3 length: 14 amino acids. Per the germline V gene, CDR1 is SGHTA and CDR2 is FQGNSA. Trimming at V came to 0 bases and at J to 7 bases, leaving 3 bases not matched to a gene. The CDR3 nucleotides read TGTGCCAGCAGCTTAGCCGGACAGGGGACTGGCTACACCTTC. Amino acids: CASSLAGQGTGYTF. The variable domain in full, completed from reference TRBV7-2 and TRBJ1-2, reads GAGVSQSPSNKVTEKGKDVELRCDPISGHTALYWYRQSLGQGLEFLIYFQGNSAPDKSGLPSDRFSAERTGGSVSTLTIQRTQQEDSAVYLCASSLAGQGTGYTFGSGTRLTVV.